The present TCR beta chain was sequenced within a study of T cells after posttransplantation cyclophosphamide. Overall study results and limits: Later blood repertoires were often dominated by clones from the donor CD8+ memory compartment.

This CDR3 comprises 14 residues. V lost 4 bases, J lost 4 bases, and 10 bases lay in between. CDR1 SGHVS and CDR2 FQNEAQ come from the germline V gene. Repertoires were generated with immunoSEQ multiplex PCR, while TCRdb's copy carries only in-frame clones and drops some. The table shows fewer than 60,000 clones, with approximately 94% occurring only once. Note on this clone: Its target is unknown.

The chain is built from TRBV7-8 and TRBJ1-4, with TRBD1 as a possible D gene (5 bases). This receptor was taken from a woman in her 30s in good health and a related stem cell transplant donor. The material sequenced was PBMCs. The CDR3 spells CASSSGLFNEKLFF. CDR3 DNA: TGTGCCAGCAGCTCGGGACTGTTTAATGAAAAACTGTTTTTT.